This T cell receptor beta chain was found in a study of blood T cell repertoires in COVID-19. The CDR3 contains 14 residues. The V gene end was trimmed by 0 bases and the J gene end by 4 bases; junction bases not matched to a gene: 1. Looked up from germline, CDR1 is SGHDT and CDR2 is YYEEEE. About this clone itself: In the same sample, other DNA sequences code for this CDR3.

TCRdb keeps only in-frame clones here, not all; method: immunoSEQ multiplex PCR. The sample shows some 110,000 clones, approximately 81% of them seen only once. Sequencing was carried out using peripheral blood. The V call is TRBV5-6, the J call TRBJ1-2; 9 bases are shared with TRBD1. This receptor was obtained from a man in his forties or fifties with acute or convalescent COVID-19. The CDR3 bases are TGTGCCAGCAGCTTGGTGGACAGGGGCTATGGCTACACCTTC. It specifies CASSLVDRGYGYTF.